This T cell receptor (beta chain) was recorded in a study of blood T cells in healthy people across ages. Study findings and constraints: A conclusive naive versus antigen-experienced comparison was prevented by the unsorted PBMCs.

Notes on this clonotype: What it binds is unknown.

Each of the donors had about 9.9 milliliters of peripheral blood drawn into EDTA-treated Vacutainer tubes. The study isolated at least 7 million PBMCs from each sample. A sample-barcoded 5' primer and a J-beta primer mix were used in a second PCR of roughly 7 to 11 cycles. TCRdb itself ran the 5' RACE reads through MiXCR, one entry per CDR3 protein. Of 380,000 or so distinct CDR3 sequences in the sample, 45% to 65% are singletons; the top ten hold around 53%. This CDR3 region has 15 residues. The germline V and J ends were trimmed by 0 bases and 0 bases, with 11 bases remaining between them. The germline CDR1 and CDR2 sequences are DFQATT and SNEGSKA (reference sequence).

The sequenced material came from blood. This sequence originates from a man between 60 and 75 years old in good health. The chain couples TRBV20-1 to TRBJ1-2; D is ambiguous. CDR3 coding DNA: TGCAGTGCTAGAGACCTCGGTGGGGCTAACTATGGCTACACCTTC. Translation gives CSARDLGGANYGYTF.